The 24 T cell receptor beta chains below come from one sample, sequenced in a study of T cell responses to AZD1222 COVID-19 vaccine. TCRdb keeps only in-frame clones here, not all; method: immunoSEQ multiplex PCR. This table has 90,000 to 100,000 clones, almost 90% appearing once. The specimen comprised peripheral blood, sampled 28 days after the second AZD1222 dose. Every receptor here comes from an adult who received the AZD1222 COVID-19 vaccine.

The CDR3 protein is CASSRQGDYNEQFF. The CDR3, as DNA: TGTGCCAGTAGCCGACAGGGGGACTACAATGAGCAGTTCTTC. V and J are TRBV19 and TRBJ2-1, with 9 bases identical to TRBD1. The germline V gene has CDR1 LNHDA and CDR2 SQIVND (reference sequence). This CDR3 has 14 residues. Trimming at V came to 6 bases and at J to 3 bases, leaving 3 bases not matched to a gene.

The chain joins TRBV19 to TRBJ1-3; 8 bases align to TRBD1. The CDR3 sequence is 14 residues long. CDR1 is LNHDA and CDR2 is SQIVND in the germline V gene (reference sequence). V was clipped by 7 bases and J by 4 bases; unmatched bases: 6. The CDR3 sequence: CASKGQDYGNTIYF. The CDR3 coding sequence is TGTGCCAGTAAGGGACAGGATTACGGAAACACCATATATTTT. The variable domain in full, with the rest retrieved from reference TRBV19 and TRBJ1-3, is DGGITQSPKYLFRKEGQNVTLSCEQNLNHDAMYWYRQDPGQGLRLIYYSQIVNDFQKGDIAEGYSVSREKKESFPLTVTSAQKNPTAFYLCASKGQDYGNTIYFGEGSWLTVV.

V and J are TRBV29-1 and TRBJ1-2; 9 bases are a match to TRBD1. The J segment lost 0 bases and the V segment lost 4 bases, leaving 6 bases of the junction unmatched. From germline, CDR1 is SQVTM and CDR2 ANQGSEA. The CDR3 has 15 amino acids. For the CDR3, the DNA is TGCAGCGTTGGAATGGGGACAGGGACTAACTATGGCTACACCTTC. Protein: CSVGMGTGTNYGYTF.

The table lists this clone with a few counts. The genes are TRBV4-1 and TRBJ2-7, with 13 bases fitting TRBD2. Per the germline V gene, CDR1 is MGHRA and CDR2 is YSYEKL. V trimming: 4 bases; J trimming: 5 bases; junction bases outside the gene matches: 8. The CDR3 contains 16 residues. Here the CDR3 DNA reads TGCGCCAGCAGCCGTCGGACTAGCGGGAGTCTCGACGAGCAGTACTTC. This gives the protein CASSRRTSGSLDEQYF.

The V gene is TRBV3-1 (or the pseudogene TRBV3-2), the J gene TRBJ2-7; D might be TRBD2 (5 bases). V was trimmed by 4 bases and J by 9 bases, leaving 13 bases between them. Germline assignment: CDR1 LGHDT and CDR2 YNNKEL (reference sequence). This CDR3 contains 12 residues. DNA of the CDR3: TGTGCCAGCAGCCGGACTCGCAACGCGCAGTACTTC. Translating gives CASSRTRNAQYF.

The chain is built from TRBV6-5 and TRBJ1-1, with 7 bases identical to TRBD1. Germline values: CDR1 MNHEY, CDR2 SVGAGI. This CDR3 region has 13 residues. V was clipped by 0 bases and J by 12 bases; unmatched bases: 7. The CDR3: CASSYSLGGNTFF. For the CDR3, the DNA is TGTGCCAGCAGTTACTCTCTAGGGGGCAATACTTTCTTT.

The chain has TRBV19 and TRBJ1-1, with unresolved D. Between the trimmed V and J ends, which lost 0 bases and 5 bases, there was a span of 16 bases. Germline V lookup: CDR1 LNHDA, CDR2 SQIVND (reference sequence). The CDR3 spans 16 residues. CDR3 nucleotide sequence: TGTGCCAGTAGTATAGATTCAGACCCCCCGGGGACTGAAGCTTTCTTT. It translates to CASSIDSDPPGTEAFF.

This clone was seen a few times. This chain joins TRBV6-4 and TRBJ2-1, with unresolved D. Trimming left V 8 bases short and J 3 bases short, with 17 bases between. This CDR3 is 15 amino acids long. The germline CDR1 and CDR2 sequences are MRHNA and SNTAGT. The CDR3 spells CASAPSIGIYNEQFF. DNA of the CDR3: TGTGCCAGCGCCCCGTCGATCGGTATCTACAATGAGCAGTTCTTC.

The V and J genes are TRBV19 and TRBJ1-2, with 7 nucleotides matching TRBD1. The CDR3 extends over 13 amino acids. CDR1 and CDR2 from the germline V gene are LNHDA and SQIVND (reference sequence). Unmatched junction bases numbered 4, after V lost 3 bases and J lost 6 bases. The CDR3 loop is CASSMIQGDGYTF. The CDR3 DNA reads TGTGCCAGTAGTATGATTCAGGGGGATGGCTACACCTTC.

The chain carries TRBV28 and TRBJ1-6; a possible D gene is TRBD1 (6 bases). This CDR3 contains 14 residues. CDR1 MDHEN and CDR2 SYDVKM come from the germline V gene. The V gene lost 5 bases and the J gene lost 9 bases, with 14 bases spanning the gap. The CDR3 loop is CASSPRDIPSPLHF. The CDR3 nucleotides are TGTGCCAGCAGTCCCCGGGACATTCCTTCACCCCTCCACTTT.

This clone was detected once. The chain employs TRBV29-1 and TRBJ2-2; 10 positions match TRBD2. V lost 5 bases and J lost 0; bases outside the gene matches: 3. This CDR3 has 15 amino acids. Germline CDR1 reads SQVTM; CDR2 reads ANQGSEA. CDR3 sequence reads: CSVTLAGANTGELFF. The CDR3 DNA is TGCAGCGTTACGCTAGCGGGAGCGAACACCGGGGAGCTGTTTTTT.

This chain connects TRBV6-4 to TRBJ1-1, with a tentative D call TRBD1 (6 bases). The CDR3 is 13 amino acids. Trimming removed 5 bases at V and 3 bases at J, with 10 bases between. Germline-derived CDR1 and CDR2 are MRHNA and SNTAGT. In DNA form, the CDR3 reads TGTGCCAGCAGTCGAGCAGGGGACACTGAAGCTTTCTTT. As protein: CASSRAGDTEAFF.

This chain uses TRBV7-2 with TRBJ2-5, with 10 bases fitting TRBD1. Germline V gives CDR1 SGHTA, CDR2 FQGNSA. Losses at the gene ends were 5 bases for V and 4 bases for J; bases not matched to a gene: 10. The length of the CDR3 is 16 residues. The CDR3 DNA is TGTGCCAGCAGCAAACTCCGGGACAGGGGTCGAGAGACCCAGTACTTC. Protein: CASSKLRDRGRETQYF.

The rearrangement uses TRBV7-7 and TRBJ2-7; perhaps TRBD1 as D (6 bases). This CDR3 is 14 amino acids long. CDR1 and CDR2 from the germline V gene are SSHAT and FNYEAQ (reference sequence). Trimming shortened V by 1 base and J by 6 bases, and 13 bases separated the two germline ends. Written as DNA, the CDR3 is TGTGCCAGCAGCTTAGTGGCGGCAGGGGCCGAGCAGTACTTC. This encodes CASSLVAAGAEQYF.

The chain has TRBV18 and TRBJ1-1; D unclear. The CDR3 spans 13 residues. Germline CDR1 reads KGHSH; CDR2 reads LQKENI. V was cut by 2 bases and J by 5 bases, with 9 bases left in between. The chain's CDR3 is CASSPSARTEAFF. The CDR3 coding sequence is TGTGCCAGCTCACCATCGGCCAGAACTGAAGCTTTCTTT.

The gene calls are TRBV4-1 and TRBJ2-7; no firm D call. Germline CDR1 reads MGHRA; CDR2 reads YSYEKL. This CDR3 contains 15 residues. Trimming took 1 base from V and 0 from J, leaving 10 bases between them. CDR3 sequence reads: CASSQAWQSSYEQYF. CDR3 DNA: TGCGCCAGCAGCCAAGCCTGGCAGAGCTCCTACGAGCAGTACTTC.

The chain carries TRBV5-1 and TRBJ2-1, with TRBD2 identical over 9 bases. Trimming took 4 bases from V and 10 from J; bases not matched to a gene: 15. The CDR3 runs 16 residues. CDR1 SGHRS and CDR2 YFSETQ come from the germline V gene. The CDR3, as DNA: TGCGCCAGCAGCGGTAGCGGGAGCGGCCCATTCAGGGAGCAGTTCTTC. As protein: CASSGSGSGPFREQFF. Using reference TRBV5-1 and TRBJ2-1 for the parts outside the CDR3, the full variable domain is KAGVTQTPRYLIKTRGQQVTLSCSPISGHRSVSWYQQTPGQGLQFLFEYFSETQRNKGNFPGRFSGRQFSNSRSEMNVSTLELGDSALYLCASSGSGSGPFREQFFGPGTRLTVL.

The chain recombines TRBV10-3 with TRBJ2-7; 7 nucleotides match TRBD1. The length of the CDR3 is 13 residues. Germline V CDR1 and CDR2: ENHRY, SYGVKD. V shed 8 bases, J shed 5 bases, and the junction held 9 bases outside the gene matches. CDR3 residues: CAIPPTGRNEQYF. Here the CDR3 DNA reads TGTGCCATCCCCCCGACAGGGCGGAACGAGCAGTACTTC.

This clone was detected only once. The chain links TRBV5-6 to TRBJ1-4; D unresolved. In germline, CDR1 is SGHDT, CDR2 YYEEEE. There are 16 residues in the CDR3. The germline V and J ends were trimmed by 4 bases and 4 bases, with 17 bases remaining between them. CDR3 nucleotide sequence: TGTGCCAGCAGCCTTACTGGGCCAATGGGTAATGAAAAACTGTTTTTT. As protein: CASSLTGPMGNEKLFF.

The chain has TRBV5-8 and TRBJ1-4, with D perhaps TRBD1 (6 bases). This CDR3 region has 15 residues. Trimming pared 4 bases from V and 5 bases from J, leaving 15 bases between. Germline V gives CDR1 SGHTS, CDR2 YDEGEE. The CDR3 sequence: CASSARTAQNEKLFF. The DNA for the CDR3 is TGTGCCAGCAGCGCCCGGACAGCCCAAAATGAAAAACTGTTTTTT.

The rearrangement joins TRBV6-5 to TRBJ1-1, with a possible D match to TRBD1 (6 bases). The germline gives CDR1 MNHEY, CDR2 SVGAGI. The CDR3 runs 16 residues. The germline V and J ends were trimmed by 0 bases and 4 bases, with 15 bases remaining between them. For the CDR3, the DNA is TGTGCCAGCAGTTACTCGAGGGACACCCTGGGCACTGAAGCTTTCTTT. As protein: CASSYSRDTLGTEAFF.

This chain connects TRBV5-1 to TRBJ2-7; D perhaps matches TRBD1 (6 bases). The ends were cut back, 2 bases at V and 5 bases at J, with 14 bases in the middle. CDR3 size: 14 residues. Germline CDR1 SGHRS, CDR2 YFSETQ. The CDR3: CASSLHRDNNEQYF. For the CDR3, the DNA is TGCGCCAGCAGCTTACACCGGGACAACAACGAGCAGTACTTC.

The chain has TRBV19 and TRBJ2-1; D is unresolved. V gave up 3 bases and J gave up 6 bases, with 6 bases separating them. Germline assignment: CDR1 LNHDA and CDR2 SQIVND (reference sequence). There are 12 residues in the CDR3. CDR3 protein: CASSMTTNEQFF. The DNA of the CDR3 is TGTGCCAGTAGTATGACCACCAATGAGCAGTTCTTC.

V usage is TRBV19 and J usage is TRBJ2-7; 9 bases map to TRBD2. J was trimmed by 1 base and V by 3 bases; bases with no gene match: 4. Germline values: CDR1 LNHDA, CDR2 SQIVND (reference sequence). This CDR3 has 15 amino acids. The CDR3 protein is CASSIRSGGSYEQYF. As DNA, the CDR3 is TGTGCCAGTAGTATTCGTAGCGGGGGTTCCTACGAGCAGTACTTC.